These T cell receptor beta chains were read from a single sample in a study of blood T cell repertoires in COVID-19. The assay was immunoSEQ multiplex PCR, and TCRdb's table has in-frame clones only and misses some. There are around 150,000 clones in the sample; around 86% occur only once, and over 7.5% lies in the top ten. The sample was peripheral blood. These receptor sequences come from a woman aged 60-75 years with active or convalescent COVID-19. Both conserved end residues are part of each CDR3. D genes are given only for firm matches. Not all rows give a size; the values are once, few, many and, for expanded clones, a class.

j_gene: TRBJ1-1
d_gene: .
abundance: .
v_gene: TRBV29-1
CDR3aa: CSTGHFKNTEAFF
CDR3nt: TGCAGCACCGGACATTTCAAGAACACTGAAGCTTTCTTT

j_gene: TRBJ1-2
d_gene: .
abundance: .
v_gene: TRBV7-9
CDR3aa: CARSLANYGYTF
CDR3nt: TGTGCCAGGAGTCTAGCTAACTATGGCTACACCTTC

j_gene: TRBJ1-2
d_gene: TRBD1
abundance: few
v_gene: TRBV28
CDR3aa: CASSRDRGRRGYTF
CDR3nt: TGTGCCAGCAGTCGGGACAGGGGTAGACGGGGCTACACCTTC

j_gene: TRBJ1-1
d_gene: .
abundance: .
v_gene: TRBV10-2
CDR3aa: CASRVGENTEAFF
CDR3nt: TGCGCCAGCAGAGTAGGGGAGAACACTGAAGCTTTCTTT

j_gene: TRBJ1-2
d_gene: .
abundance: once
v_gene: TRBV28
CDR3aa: CASSTRAGGYTF
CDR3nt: TGTGCCAGCAGTACCCGGGCGGGAGGCTACACCTTC

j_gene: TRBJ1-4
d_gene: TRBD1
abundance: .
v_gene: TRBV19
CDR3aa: CASSGQTGTNEKLFF
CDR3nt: TGTGCCAGTAGTGGCCAGACAGGGACTAATGAAAAACTGTTTTTT

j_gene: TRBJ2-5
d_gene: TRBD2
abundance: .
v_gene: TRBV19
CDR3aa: CASSGGKETQYF
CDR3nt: TGTGCCAGTAGCGGGGGGAAGGAGACCCAGTACTTC

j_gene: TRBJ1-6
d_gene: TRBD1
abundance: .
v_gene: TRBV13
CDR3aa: CASSSAGTASSYNSPLHF
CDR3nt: TGTGCCAGCAGCTCGGCCGGGACAGCCAGCTCCTATAATTCACCCCTCCACTTT

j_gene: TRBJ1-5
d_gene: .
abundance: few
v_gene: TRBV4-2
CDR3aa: CASSFGNQPQHF
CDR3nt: TGTGCCAGCAGCTTCGGGAATCAGCCCCAGCATTTT

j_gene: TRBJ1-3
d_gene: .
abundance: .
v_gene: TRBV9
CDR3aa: CASSGDSPSGNTIYF
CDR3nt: TGTGCCAGCAGCGGAGACAGCCCCTCTGGAAACACCATATATTTT

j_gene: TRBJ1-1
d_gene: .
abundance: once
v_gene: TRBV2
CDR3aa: CASSGTTPEAFF
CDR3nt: TGTGCCAGCAGTGGGACAACCCCTGAAGCTTTCTTT

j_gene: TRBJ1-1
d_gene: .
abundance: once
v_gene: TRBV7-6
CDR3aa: CASSPLERYTEAFF
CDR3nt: TGTGCCAGCAGCCCCTTGGAGCGGTACACTGAAGCTTTCTTT

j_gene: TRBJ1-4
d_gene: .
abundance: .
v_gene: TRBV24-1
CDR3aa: CATSKQDEKLFF
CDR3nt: TGTGCCACCAGTAAACAGGATGAAAAACTGTTTTTT

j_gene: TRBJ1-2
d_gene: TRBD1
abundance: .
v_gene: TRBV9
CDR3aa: CASSPWGGQGSYGYTF
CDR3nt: TGTGCCAGCAGCCCTTGGGGGGGACAGGGAAGCTATGGCTACACCTTC

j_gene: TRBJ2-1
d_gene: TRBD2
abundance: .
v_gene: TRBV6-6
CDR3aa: CASSYWREWDNEQFF
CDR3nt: TGTGCCAGCAGTTACTGGCGGGAGTGGGACAATGAGCAGTTCTTC

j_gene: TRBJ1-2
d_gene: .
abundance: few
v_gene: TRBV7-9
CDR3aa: CASSSQGPGYTF
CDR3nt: TGTGCCAGCAGCTCGCAGGGCCCTGGCTACACCTTC

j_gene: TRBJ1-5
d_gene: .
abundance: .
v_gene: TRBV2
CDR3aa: CASSEAMAGVQPQHF
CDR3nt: TGTGCCAGCAGTGAAGCAATGGCAGGGGTACAGCCCCAGCATTTT

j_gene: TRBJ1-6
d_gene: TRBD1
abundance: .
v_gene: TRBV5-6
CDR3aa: CASSYDRVDSPLHF
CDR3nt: TGTGCCAGCAGCTACGACAGGGTAGACTCACCCCTCCACTTT

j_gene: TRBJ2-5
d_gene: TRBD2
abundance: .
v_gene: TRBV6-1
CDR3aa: CASSDPRLAGQETQYF
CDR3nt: TGTGCCAGCAGTGACCCCCGACTAGCGGGGCAAGAGACCCAGTACTTC

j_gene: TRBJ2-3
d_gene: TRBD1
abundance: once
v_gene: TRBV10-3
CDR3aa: CATQRQGGADTQYF
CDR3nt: TGTGCCACGCAACGACAGGGTGGGGCAGATACGCAGTATTTT

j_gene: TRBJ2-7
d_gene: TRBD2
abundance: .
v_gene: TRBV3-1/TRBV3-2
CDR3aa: CASSDSSGAYEQYF
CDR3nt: TGTGCCAGCAGCGATAGTAGCGGGGCCTACGAGCAGTACTTC

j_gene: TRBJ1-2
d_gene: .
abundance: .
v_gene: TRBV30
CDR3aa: CAWSIDNNYGYTF
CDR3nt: TGTGCCTGGAGTATAGACAACAACTATGGCTACACCTTC

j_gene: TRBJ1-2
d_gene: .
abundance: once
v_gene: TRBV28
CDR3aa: CASSDVRQAVGYTF
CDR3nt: TGTGCCAGCAGTGACGTTCGACAGGCCGTCGGCTACACCTTC

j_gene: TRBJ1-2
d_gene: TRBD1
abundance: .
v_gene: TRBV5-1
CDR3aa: CASSPETTGTEDTF
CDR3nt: TGCGCCAGCAGCCCAGAAACGACGGGGACAGAAGACACCTTC

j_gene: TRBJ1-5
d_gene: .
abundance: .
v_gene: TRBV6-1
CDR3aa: CASSDAGDQPQHF
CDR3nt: TGTGCCAGCAGTGATGCAGGGGATCAGCCCCAGCATTTT

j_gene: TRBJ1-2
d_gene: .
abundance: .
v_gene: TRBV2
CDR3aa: CASSGGDYGYTF
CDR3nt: TGTGCCAGCAGTGGAGGAGACTATGGCTACACCTTC

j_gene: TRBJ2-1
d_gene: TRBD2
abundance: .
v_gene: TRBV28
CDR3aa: CASSLTLTSDSGEQFF
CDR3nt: TGTGCCAGCAGTTTAACGTTGACTAGCGATAGTGGTGAGCAGTTCTTC

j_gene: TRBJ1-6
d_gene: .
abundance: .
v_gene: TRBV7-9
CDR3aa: CASSLSDRNSPLHF
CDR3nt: TGTGCCAGCAGCTTATCGGACAGAAATTCACCCCTCCACTTT

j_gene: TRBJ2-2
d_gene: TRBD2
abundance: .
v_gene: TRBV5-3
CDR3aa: CARSRPRGGHGGELFF
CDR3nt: TGTGCCAGAAGCCGCCCTCGGGGGGGGCACGGCGGGGAGCTGTTTTTT

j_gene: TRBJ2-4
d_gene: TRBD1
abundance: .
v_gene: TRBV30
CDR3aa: CAWSQGTVNIQYF
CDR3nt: TGTGCCTGGAGCCAGGGGACAGTTAACATTCAGTACTTC

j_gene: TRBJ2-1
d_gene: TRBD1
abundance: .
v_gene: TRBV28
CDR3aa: CASSQLDRALVNEQFF
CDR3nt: TGTGCCAGCAGCCAACTTGACAGGGCACTCGTCAATGAGCAGTTCTTC

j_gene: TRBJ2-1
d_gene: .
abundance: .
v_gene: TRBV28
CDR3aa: CASSSQGSGSYNEQFF
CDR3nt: TGTGCCAGCAGTTCCCAGGGTAGCGGCTCCTACAATGAGCAGTTCTTC

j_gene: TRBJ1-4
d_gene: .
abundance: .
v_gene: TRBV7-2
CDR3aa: CASSLGPPPGEKLFF
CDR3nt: TGTGCCAGCAGCTTAGGACCCCCCCCAGGGGAAAAACTGTTTTTT

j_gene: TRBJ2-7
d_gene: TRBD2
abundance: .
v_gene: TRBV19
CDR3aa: CASSRGTSGSYEQYF
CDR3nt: TGTGCCAGTAGTCGGGGGACTAGCGGGAGCTACGAGCAGTACTTC

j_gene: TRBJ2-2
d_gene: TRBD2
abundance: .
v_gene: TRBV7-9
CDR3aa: CASKVTSEGTGELFF
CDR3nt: TGTGCCAGCAAGGTGACTAGCGAGGGCACCGGGGAGCTGTTTTTT

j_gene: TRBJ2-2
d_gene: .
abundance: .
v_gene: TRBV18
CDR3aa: CASSPVWGAGGELFF
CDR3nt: TGTGCCAGCTCACCAGTTTGGGGCGCAGGCGGGGAGCTGTTTTTT

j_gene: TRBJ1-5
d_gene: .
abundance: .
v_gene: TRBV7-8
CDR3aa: CASSLASTTSNQPQHF
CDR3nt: TGTGCCAGCAGCTTAGCTTCTACTACAAGCAATCAGCCCCAGCATTTT

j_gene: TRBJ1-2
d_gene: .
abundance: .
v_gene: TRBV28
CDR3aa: CATRAGPGRGYTF
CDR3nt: TGTGCCACCAGGGCGGGGCCGGGGAGAGGCTACACCTTC

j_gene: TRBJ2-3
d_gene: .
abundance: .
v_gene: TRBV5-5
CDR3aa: CASSFSAGADTQYF
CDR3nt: TGTGCCAGCAGCTTTTCTGCCGGTGCAGATACGCAGTATTTT

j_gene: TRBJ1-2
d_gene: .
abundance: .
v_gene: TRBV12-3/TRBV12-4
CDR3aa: CASARGANYGYTF
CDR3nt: TGTGCCAGCGCCCGGGGGGCGAACTATGGCTACACCTTC

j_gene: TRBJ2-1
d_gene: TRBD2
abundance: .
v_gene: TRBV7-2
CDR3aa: CASSPSGGPQFF
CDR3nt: TGTGCCAGCAGCCCTAGCGGGGGCCCCCAGTTCTTC

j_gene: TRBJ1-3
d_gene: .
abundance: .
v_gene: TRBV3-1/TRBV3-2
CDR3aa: CASSHESAGNTIYF
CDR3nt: TGTGCCAGCAGCCATGAGTCGGCTGGAAACACCATATATTTT

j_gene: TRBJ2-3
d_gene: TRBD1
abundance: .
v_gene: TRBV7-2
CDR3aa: CASSSIQGKADTQYF
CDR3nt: TGTGCCAGCAGCTCGATACAGGGGAAGGCAGATACGCAGTATTTT

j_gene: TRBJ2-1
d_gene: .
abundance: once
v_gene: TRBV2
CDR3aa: CASSLAGAKNYNEQFF
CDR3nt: TGTGCCAGCAGTCTAGCAGGGGCCAAAAACTACAATGAGCAGTTCTTC

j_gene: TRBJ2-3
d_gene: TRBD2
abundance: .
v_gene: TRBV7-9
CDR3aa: CASSTGLAGSADTQYF
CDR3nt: TGTGCCAGCAGCACTGGACTAGCGGGGAGTGCAGATACGCAGTATTTT

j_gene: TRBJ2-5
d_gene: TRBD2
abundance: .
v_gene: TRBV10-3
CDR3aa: CATGLAGAQETQYF
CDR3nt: TGTGCCACGGGACTAGCGGGAGCACAAGAGACCCAGTACTTC

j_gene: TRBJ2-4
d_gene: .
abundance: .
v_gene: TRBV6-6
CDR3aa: CASSPLQGTKNIQYF
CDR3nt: TGTGCCAGCAGTCCCCTTCAGGGGACCAAAAACATTCAGTACTTC

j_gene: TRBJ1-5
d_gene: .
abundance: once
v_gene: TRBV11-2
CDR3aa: CASSFAALGQPQHF
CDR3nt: TGTGCCAGCAGCTTCGCAGCCCTAGGCCAGCCCCAGCATTTT

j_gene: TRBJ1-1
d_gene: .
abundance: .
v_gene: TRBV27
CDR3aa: CASRNSAGGYDFDAEAFF
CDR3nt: TGTGCCAGCAGAAATTCCGCGGGAGGGTATGATTTCGACGCTGAAGCTTTCTTT

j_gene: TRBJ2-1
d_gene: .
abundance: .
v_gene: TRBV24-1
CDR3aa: CATSQVVMDEQFF
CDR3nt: TGTGCCACCAGTCAGGTAGTGATGGATGAGCAGTTCTTC

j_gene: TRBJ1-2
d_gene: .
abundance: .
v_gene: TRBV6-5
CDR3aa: CASSYSPEQAGYGYTF
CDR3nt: TGTGCCAGCAGTTACTCCCCGGAGCAAGCTGGCTATGGCTACACCTTC

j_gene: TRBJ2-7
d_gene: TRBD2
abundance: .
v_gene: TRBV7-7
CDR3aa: CASSPGTSGRIEQYF
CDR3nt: TGTGCTAGCAGCCCAGGGACTAGCGGGAGAATCGAGCAGTACTTC

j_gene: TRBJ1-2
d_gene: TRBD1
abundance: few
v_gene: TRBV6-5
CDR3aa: CASSSTGGREGYTF
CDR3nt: TGTGCCAGCAGTTCAACAGGGGGCAGGGAGGGCTACACCTTC

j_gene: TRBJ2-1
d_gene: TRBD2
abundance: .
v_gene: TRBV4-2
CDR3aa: CASSQEVAGVDEQFF
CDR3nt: TGTGCCAGCAGCCAAGAGGTAGCGGGAGTAGATGAGCAGTTCTTC

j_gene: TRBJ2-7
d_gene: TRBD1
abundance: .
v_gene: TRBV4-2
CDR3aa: CASSPWDRGTEQYF
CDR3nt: TGTGCCAGCAGCCCCTGGGACAGGGGAACGGAGCAGTACTTC

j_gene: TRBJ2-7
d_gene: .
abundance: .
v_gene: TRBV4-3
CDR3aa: CASSQGPGGYEQYF
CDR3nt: TGCGCCAGCAGCCAAGGTCCGGGCGGGTACGAGCAGTACTTC

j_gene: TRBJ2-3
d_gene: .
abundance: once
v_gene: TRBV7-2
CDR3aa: CASSLVGGASTDTQYF
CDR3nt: TGTGCCAGCAGCTTAGTTGGGGGCGCGAGCACAGATACGCAGTATTTT

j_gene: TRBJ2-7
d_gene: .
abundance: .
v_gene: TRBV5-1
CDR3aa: CASSTKDRYEQYF
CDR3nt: TGCGCCAGCAGCACAAAGGACAGATACGAGCAGTACTTC

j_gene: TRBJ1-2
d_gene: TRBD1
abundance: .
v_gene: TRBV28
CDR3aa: CASSFDRVYGYTF
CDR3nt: TGTGCCAGCAGTTTTGACAGGGTCTATGGCTACACCTTC

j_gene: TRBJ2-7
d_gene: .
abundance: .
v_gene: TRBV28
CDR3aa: CASSFLAEQYF
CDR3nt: TGTGCCAGCAGCTTTTTGGCCGAGCAGTACTTC